The rows below give T cell receptor beta chains drawn from one sample of a study of OX40 agonist ivuxolimab in advanced cancers. Measured with immunoSEQ multiplex PCR; TCRdb has only the in-frame clones, and not every one. The data show tens of thousands of clones, with 80% to 85% seen just once and around 25% held by the top ten. Material: CD4+ or CD8+ T cells sorted from blood, obtained in a trial of the OX40 agonist ivuxolimab. Receptors originate from an adult with an advanced solid tumor such as melanoma, head and neck, liver or kidney cancer. CDR3s include the opening cysteine and the closing phenylalanine or tryptophan. The D gene is left open where the match is weak. Rows give clone size only sometimes, using once, few, many, or a class for an expanded clone.

size,D,V,J,CDR3,DNA
NA,NA,TRBV7-2,TRBJ2-7,CAGSPERGLSQYF,TGTGCCGGCAGCCCTGAAAGAGGCTTGTCGCAGTACTTC
few,NA,TRBV5-6,TRBJ1-4,CASSLMGRLNEKLFF,TGTGCCAGCAGCTTGATGGGGCGTCTTAATGAAAAACTGTTTTTT
NA,NA,TRBV5-1,TRBJ2-7,CASSLDRGSIDEQYF,TGCGCCAGCAGCTTGGATCGGGGTTCAATAGACGAGCAGTACTTC
NA,NA,TRBV7-2,TRBJ2-5,CASSSGPRGSETQYF,TGTGCCAGCAGCTCCGGCCCCAGGGGTAGCGAGACCCAGTACTTC
NA,NA,TRBV15,TRBJ2-1,CATSRDASGKYNEQFF,TGTGCCACCAGCAGAGATGCCAGCGGAAAGTACAATGAGCAGTTCTTC
NA,TRBD2,TRBV5-6,TRBJ2-3,CASSLARGSGRRVDTQYF,TGTGCCAGCAGCTTGGCACGGGGGAGCGGGAGGAGGGTAGATACGCAGTATTTT
NA,NA,TRBV7-2,TRBJ1-6,CASSLGTNSPLHF,TGTGCCAGCAGCTTAGGGACAAATTCACCCCTCCACTTT
NA,NA,TRBV5-6,TRBJ2-7,CASSFRDGYYEQYF,TGTGCCAGCAGCTTCCGGGACGGGTACTACGAGCAGTACTTC
NA,TRBD2,TRBV2,TRBJ2-3,CASRLAGSTDTQYF,TGTGCCAGCAGATTAGCGGGCAGCACAGATACGCAGTATTTT
NA,NA,TRBV5-8,TRBJ2-7,CASSLGSSCYF,TGTGCCAGCAGCTTGGGGTCCTCCTGTTACTTC
few,NA,TRBV18,TRBJ2-7,CASSPSSTSDEQYF,TGTGCCAGCTCACCATCCTCTACTAGTGACGAGCAGTACTTC
NA,NA,TRBV2,TRBJ1-2,CASSEALFGDTDYGYTF,TGTGCCAGCAGTGAAGCACTATTCGGCGACACGGACTATGGCTACACCTTC
NA,TRBD1,TRBV28,TRBJ1-2,CASRPTGAPGLPNYGYTF,TGTGCCAGCAGACCAACAGGGGCGCCAGGTTTACCTAACTATGGCTACACCTTC
NA,TRBD1,TRBV9,TRBJ1-2,CASSVHRGGNYGYTF,TGTGCCAGCAGCGTCCACAGGGGAGGTAACTATGGCTACACCTTC
few,NA,TRBV7-2,TRBJ1-4,CASSFSPQSEKLFF,TGTGCCAGCAGCTTCTCCCCTCAGTCTGAAAAACTGTTTTTT
few,NA,TRBV19,TRBJ2-3,CASREPGSGTDTQYF,TGTGCCAGTAGAGAGCCAGGGTCGGGCACAGATACGCAGTATTTT
NA,TRBD2,TRBV11-2,TRBJ2-1,CASSWTSVDEQFF,TGTGCCAGCAGCTGGACTAGCGTCGATGAGCAGTTCTTC
NA,TRBD2,TRBV10-3,TRBJ2-3,CAISHLTGTNTDTQYF,TGTGCCATCAGTCACCTGACCGGGACTAACACAGATACGCAGTATTTT
NA,NA,TRBV11-2,TRBJ1-1,CASSLVAVPDTEAFF,TGTGCCAGCAGCTTAGTTGCGGTGCCGGACACTGAAGCTTTCTTT
NA,TRBD2,TRBV10-3,TRBJ2-7,CAISESFWAGAAYEQYF,TGTGCCATCAGTGAGTCCTTTTGGGCGGGAGCTGCCTACGAGCAGTACTTC
NA,NA,TRBV6-5,TRBJ2-1,CASSSAGPYNEQFF,TGTGCCAGCAGTTCCGCCGGGCCTTACAATGAGCAGTTCTTC
NA,NA,TRBV12-5,TRBJ2-3,CASGLAPSVADTQYF,TGTGCTAGTGGTTTGGCCCCGAGCGTAGCAGATACGCAGTATTTT
NA,TRBD1,TRBV5-1,TRBJ1-4,CASSLGRARTGGATNEKLFF,TGCGCCAGCAGCTTGGGTAGGGCCCGGACAGGGGGCGCCACTAATGAAAAACTGTTTTTT
NA,TRBD2,TRBV6-4,TRBJ2-3,CASSDSKTSGSQFHTDTQYF,TGTGCCAGCAGTGACTCGAAGACTAGCGGGTCCCAATTCCACACAGATACGCAGTATTTT
NA,NA,TRBV18,TRBJ2-3,CASSPRGLLTDTQYF,TGTGCCAGCTCACCGCGGGGGCTCCTCACAGATACGCAGTATTTT
NA,TRBD1,TRBV6-6,TRBJ2-2,CASSPLGTANTGELFF,TGTGCCAGCAGTCCCCTCGGGACAGCGAACACCGGGGAGCTGTTTTTT
NA,TRBD2,TRBV7-9,TRBJ2-7,CASSLSLAGGYEQYF,TGTGCCAGCAGCTTAAGCCTAGCGGGAGGCTACGAGCAGTACTTC
NA,NA,TRBV5-4,TRBJ1-1,CASTWGRGDTEAFF,TGTGCCAGCACCTGGGGACGGGGAGACACTGAAGCTTTCTTT
many,NA,TRBV19,TRBJ2-7,CAHRVQPHYEQYF,TGTGCCCACCGGGTTCAACCGCACTACGAGCAGTACTTC
NA,TRBD2,TRBV7-6,TRBJ2-7,CASSLIVMDLAGGLGEQYF,TGTGCCAGCAGCTTAATAGTGATGGATCTAGCGGGGGGCCTAGGGGAGCAGTACTTC
NA,NA,TRBV2,TRBJ2-2,CASSEEGQANTGELFF,TGTGCCAGCAGTGAAGAGGGACAAGCGAACACCGGGGAGCTGTTTTTT
NA,TRBD1,TRBV7-9,TRBJ1-1,CASNPQGGMNTEAFF,TGTGCCAGCAACCCCCAGGGGGGCATGAACACTGAAGCTTTCTTT
NA,NA,TRBV7-2,TRBJ2-5,CASSLFPPETQYF,TGTGCCAGCAGCTTATTTCCTCCGGAGACCCAGTACTTC
NA,TRBD2,TRBV10-2,TRBJ2-7,CASSELAGRDEQYF,TGCGCCAGCAGTGAGCTAGCGGGAAGGGACGAGCAGTACTTC
NA,NA,TRBV2,TRBJ2-5,CASSKETQYF,TGTGCCAGCAGTAAAGAGACCCAGTACTTC
NA,NA,TRBV4-3,TRBJ2-7,CASGQYRAYEQYF,TGCGCCAGTGGACAGTACAGGGCCTACGAGCAGTACTTC
NA,TRBD1,TRBV9,TRBJ1-1,CASSVAGQGVMNTEAFF,TGTGCCAGCAGCGTAGCCGGACAGGGGGTGATGAACACTGAAGCTTTCTTT
NA,NA,TRBV11-2,TRBJ2-3,CASSWTLGLYTQYF,TGTGCCAGCAGCTGGACCCTCGGGTTATATACGCAGTATTTT
NA,NA,TRBV5-1,TRBJ2-2,CASSLFQQGLDTGELFF,TGCGCCAGCAGCTTGTTTCAGCAGGGGTTGGACACCGGGGAGCTGTTTTTT
NA,TRBD1,TRBV2,TRBJ2-3,CASRTGGTGRDTQYF,TGTGCCAGCAGAACAGGGGGAACAGGGCGAGATACGCAGTATTTT
NA,TRBD2,TRBV18,TRBJ2-1,CASSPKGLAGVASYNEQFF,TGTGCCAGCTCACCAAAAGGATTAGCGGGAGTTGCCTCCTACAATGAGCAGTTCTTC
NA,NA,TRBV28,TRBJ2-5,CASSRPGPQETQYF,TGTGCCAGCAGTCGACCGGGACCTCAAGAGACCCAGTACTTC
NA,NA,TRBV5-6,TRBJ1-2,CASSLEGINYGYTF,TGTGCCAGCAGCTTGGAAGGGATTAACTATGGCTACACCTTC
NA,NA,TRBV28,TRBJ1-1,CASSLPDRNTEAFF,TGTGCCAGCAGTTTACCGGACAGAAACACTGAAGCTTTCTTT
NA,NA,TRBV7-2,TRBJ2-2,CASSLLNTGELFF,TGTGCCAGCAGCCTCCTAAACACCGGGGAGCTGTTTTTT
NA,NA,TRBV2,TRBJ2-7,CASSERNSDYEQYF,TGTGCCAGCAGTGAAAGGAACAGCGACTACGAGCAGTACTTC
NA,TRBD2,TRBV5-1,TRBJ2-4,CASSLGLAIQAKNIQYF,TGCGCCAGCAGCTTAGGACTAGCGATCCAAGCCAAAAACATTCAGTACTTC